A selection of T cell receptor beta chains follows, all from one sample in a study of OX40 agonist ivuxolimab in advanced cancers. The repertoire was sequenced with immunoSEQ multiplex PCR; TCRdb's copy has only in-frame clones and lacks some. The table includes about 19,000 clones, around 90% detected once. The specimen comprised CD4+ or CD8+ T cells sorted from blood, sampled in a trial of the OX40 agonist ivuxolimab. The receptors stem from an adult with an advanced solid tumor such as melanoma, head and neck, liver or kidney cancer. Each CDR3 is given with its conserved first and last residue. The order of the fields is clone size, D gene, V gene, J gene, CDR3 length, CDR3 protein, CDR3 DNA. D genes are given only for firm matches. Expanded clones get a size class; other rows say once, few or many, or leave the size out.

clone_size: -; d_call: TRBD2; v_call: TRBV7-2; j_call: TRBJ2-1; cdr3_length: 14; cdr3_aa: CASSFLAGYNEQFF; cdr3_nt: TGTGCCAGCAGCTTCTTAGCGGGCTACAATGAGCAGTTCTTC
clone_size: once; d_call: -; v_call: TRBV4-3; j_call: TRBJ1-3; cdr3_length: 17; cdr3_aa: CASSQSSRPFSGNTIYF; cdr3_nt: TGCGCCAGCAGCCAAAGCTCCAGGCCTTTCTCTGGAAACACCATATATTTT
clone_size: -; d_call: -; v_call: TRBV9; j_call: TRBJ2-7; cdr3_length: 15; cdr3_aa: CASSLGGGRSNEQYF; cdr3_nt: TGTGCCAGCAGCCTGGGGGGGGGCAGAAGTAACGAGCAGTACTTC
clone_size: few; d_call: -; v_call: TRBV27; j_call: TRBJ2-7; cdr3_length: 13; cdr3_aa: CASSWDHTYEQYF; cdr3_nt: TGTGCCAGCAGTTGGGACCACACCTACGAGCAGTACTTC
clone_size: -; d_call: -; v_call: TRBV5-1; j_call: TRBJ1-5; cdr3_length: 13; cdr3_aa: CASSPGRGQPQHF; cdr3_nt: TGCGCCAGCTCCCCCGGAAGGGGCCAGCCCCAGCATTTT
clone_size: -; d_call: TRBD1; v_call: TRBV4-1; j_call: TRBJ1-5; cdr3_length: 17; cdr3_aa: CASSQSRTGLGNQPQHF; cdr3_nt: TGCGCCAGCAGCCAAAGCCGGACAGGGTTGGGCAATCAGCCCCAGCATTTT
clone_size: -; d_call: -; v_call: TRBV19; j_call: TRBJ2-1; cdr3_length: 13; cdr3_aa: CASIDSAADEQFF; cdr3_nt: TGTGCCAGTATAGACAGTGCGGCTGATGAGCAGTTCTTC
clone_size: -; d_call: -; v_call: TRBV6-4; j_call: TRBJ2-7; cdr3_length: 17; cdr3_aa: CASSAPMGGYRGYEQYF; cdr3_nt: TGTGCCAGCAGTGCGCCCATGGGCGGATATCGGGGGTACGAGCAGTACTTC
clone_size: -; d_call: TRBD2; v_call: TRBV7-9; j_call: TRBJ2-7; cdr3_length: 17; cdr3_aa: CASSNGTSGRQTYEQYF; cdr3_nt: TGTGCCAGCAGCAACGGGACTAGCGGGAGGCAAACCTACGAGCAGTACTTC
clone_size: -; d_call: -; v_call: TRBV14; j_call: TRBJ2-7; cdr3_length: 15; cdr3_aa: CASSQGAGEWYEQYF; cdr3_nt: TGTGCCAGCAGCCAGGGGGCGGGAGAATGGTACGAGCAGTACTTC
clone_size: -; d_call: TRBD1; v_call: TRBV6-5; j_call: TRBJ1-5; cdr3_length: 14; cdr3_aa: CASNSGQGSQPQHF; cdr3_nt: TGTGCCAGCAACAGCGGACAGGGGTCTCAGCCCCAGCATTTT
clone_size: -; d_call: -; v_call: TRBV6-5; j_call: TRBJ2-1; cdr3_length: 16; cdr3_aa: CASSYSSVLGYNEQFF; cdr3_nt: TGTGCCAGCAGTTACTCTAGCGTTCTAGGGTACAATGAGCAGTTCTTC
clone_size: -; d_call: -; v_call: TRBV27; j_call: TRBJ2-1; cdr3_length: 15; cdr3_aa: CASTLRQIGDNEQFF; cdr3_nt: TGTGCCAGCACCCTCAGACAGATTGGGGACAATGAGCAGTTCTTC
clone_size: -; d_call: TRBD2; v_call: TRBV4-3; j_call: TRBJ2-7; cdr3_length: 16; cdr3_aa: CASSQGTSGSGYEQYF; cdr3_nt: TGCGCCAGCAGCCAAGGGACTAGCGGGAGCGGCTACGAGCAGTACTTC
clone_size: -; d_call: TRBD2; v_call: TRBV4-3; j_call: TRBJ2-7; cdr3_length: 15; cdr3_aa: CASSPTTSGSYEQYF; cdr3_nt: TGCGCCAGCAGCCCAACGACTAGCGGTTCCTACGAGCAGTACTTC
clone_size: once; d_call: -; v_call: TRBV9; j_call: TRBJ2-1; cdr3_length: 11; cdr3_aa: CASSADGEQFF; cdr3_nt: TGTGCCAGCAGCGCAGACGGTGAGCAGTTCTTC
clone_size: -; d_call: -; v_call: TRBV9; j_call: TRBJ2-1; cdr3_length: 15; cdr3_aa: CASSVAGVGRGEQFF; cdr3_nt: TGTGCCAGCAGCGTAGCCGGAGTGGGGCGCGGCGAGCAGTTCTTC
clone_size: -; d_call: -; v_call: TRBV28; j_call: TRBJ1-2; cdr3_length: 13; cdr3_aa: CASTLPHNYGYTF; cdr3_nt: TGTGCCAGCACTTTACCCCATAACTATGGCTACACCTTC
clone_size: -; d_call: TRBD2; v_call: TRBV15; j_call: TRBJ2-3; cdr3_length: 17; cdr3_aa: CATSRGTSGGLTDTQYF; cdr3_nt: TGTGCCACCAGCAGAGGGACTAGCGGGGGACTCACAGATACGCAGTATTTT
clone_size: -; d_call: -; v_call: TRBV28; j_call: TRBJ2-3; cdr3_length: 15; cdr3_aa: CASSLAVPTTDTQYF; cdr3_nt: TGTGCCAGCAGTTTAGCAGTTCCTACCACAGATACGCAGTATTTT
clone_size: -; d_call: -; v_call: TRBV5-1; j_call: TRBJ1-1; cdr3_length: 12; cdr3_aa: CASSDLGPEAFF; cdr3_nt: TGCGCCAGCAGCGACCTGGGACCTGAAGCTTTCTTT
clone_size: few; d_call: TRBD2; v_call: TRBV30; j_call: TRBJ2-5; cdr3_length: 14; cdr3_aa: CAWTNRTRGGTQYF; cdr3_nt: TGTGCCTGGACCAACCGGACCCGGGGGGGGACCCAGTACTTC
clone_size: -; d_call: -; v_call: TRBV15; j_call: TRBJ2-5; cdr3_length: 16; cdr3_aa: CATSREDPRMRETQYF; cdr3_nt: TGTGCCACCAGCAGGGAGGACCCGAGGATGAGGGAGACCCAGTACTTC
clone_size: -; d_call: -; v_call: TRBV21-1; j_call: TRBJ2-3; cdr3_length: 16; cdr3_aa: CASRQQATQSTDTQYF; cdr3_nt: TGTGCCAGCAGACAGCAAGCGACACAAAGCACAGATACGCAGTATTTT
clone_size: -; d_call: -; v_call: TRBV12-5; j_call: TRBJ2-7; cdr3_length: 14; cdr3_aa: CASGLVSGVYEQYF; cdr3_nt: TGTGCTAGTGGTTTGGTATCAGGGGTCTACGAGCAGTACTTC
clone_size: -; d_call: -; v_call: TRBV5-1; j_call: TRBJ1-2; cdr3_length: 15; cdr3_aa: CASSLGGASGYGYTF; cdr3_nt: TGCGCCAGCAGCTTGGGAGGGGCCAGCGGCTATGGCTACACCTTC
clone_size: -; d_call: -; v_call: TRBV13; j_call: TRBJ2-6; cdr3_length: 16; cdr3_aa: CASSLVGTAGANVLTF; cdr3_nt: TGTGCCAGCAGCTTAGTAGGGACGGCCGGGGCCAACGTCCTGACTTTC
clone_size: -; d_call: -; v_call: TRBV4-3; j_call: TRBJ2-1; cdr3_length: 13; cdr3_aa: CASSQDRENEQFF; cdr3_nt: TGCGCCAGCAGCCAAGACAGGGAAAATGAGCAGTTCTTC
clone_size: -; d_call: -; v_call: TRBV29-1; j_call: TRBJ2-1; cdr3_length: 18; cdr3_aa: CSVEDLGEQGSSYNEQFF; cdr3_nt: TGCAGCGTTGAAGATCTTGGGGAGCAGGGGAGTTCCTACAATGAGCAGTTCTTC
clone_size: -; d_call: -; v_call: TRBV6-5; j_call: TRBJ2-1; cdr3_length: 12; cdr3_aa: CASSRGRNEQFF; cdr3_nt: TGTGCCAGTTCTCGGGGGCGGAATGAGCAGTTCTTC
clone_size: once; d_call: TRBD1; v_call: TRBV14; j_call: TRBJ2-7; cdr3_length: 15; cdr3_aa: CASSQGLGQYYEQYF; cdr3_nt: TGTGCCAGCAGCCAAGGTTTGGGACAGTACTACGAGCAGTACTTC
clone_size: -; d_call: -; v_call: TRBV28; j_call: TRBJ1-5; cdr3_length: 14; cdr3_aa: CASSPLYSNQPQHF; cdr3_nt: TGTGCCAGCAGTCCACTCTATAGCAATCAGCCCCAGCATTTT
clone_size: once; d_call: -; v_call: TRBV2; j_call: TRBJ2-1; cdr3_length: 13; cdr3_aa: CASEGVMDNEQFF; cdr3_nt: TGTGCCAGCGAGGGAGTTATGGACAATGAGCAGTTCTTC
clone_size: -; d_call: TRBD1; v_call: TRBV7-8; j_call: TRBJ2-7; cdr3_length: 16; cdr3_aa: CASSLTPTGDAYEQYF; cdr3_nt: TGTGCCAGCAGCTTAACCCCGACAGGGGATGCCTACGAGCAGTACTTC
clone_size: -; d_call: -; v_call: TRBV10-2; j_call: TRBJ2-1; cdr3_length: 13; cdr3_aa: CASSDVGGVEQFF; cdr3_nt: TGCGCCAGCAGTGACGTGGGGGGAGTGGAGCAGTTCTTC
clone_size: -; d_call: -; v_call: TRBV27; j_call: TRBJ2-1; cdr3_length: 11; cdr3_aa: CASSFFDEQFF; cdr3_nt: TGTGCCAGCAGTTTTTTCGATGAGCAGTTCTTC
clone_size: once; d_call: TRBD1; v_call: TRBV27; j_call: TRBJ1-2; cdr3_length: 14; cdr3_aa: CASRRTGTNYGYTF; cdr3_nt: TGTGCCAGCAGGCGGACAGGAACCAACTATGGCTACACCTTC
clone_size: -; d_call: -; v_call: TRBV29-1; j_call: TRBJ2-3; cdr3_length: 15; cdr3_aa: CSVDRTKIYTDTQYF; cdr3_nt: TGCAGCGTTGACAGGACTAAAATTTACACAGATACGCAGTATTTT
clone_size: -; d_call: -; v_call: TRBV15; j_call: TRBJ2-4; cdr3_length: 15; cdr3_aa: CATSRDTGPMRIQYF; cdr3_nt: TGTGCCACCAGCAGAGATACAGGGCCCATGAGGATTCAGTACTTC
clone_size: -; d_call: TRBD2; v_call: TRBV18; j_call: TRBJ2-3; cdr3_length: 16; cdr3_aa: CASSSEREIGTDTQYF; cdr3_nt: TGTGCCAGCTCATCAGAGCGGGAGATCGGCACAGATACGCAGTATTTT
clone_size: few; d_call: -; v_call: TRBV23-1; j_call: TRBJ2-6; cdr3_length: 19; cdr3_aa: CASSQPGSCGSSGANVLTF; cdr3_nt: TGCGCCAGCAGTCAACCGGGGTCTTGTGGCTCCTCTGGGGCCAACGTCCTGACTTTC
clone_size: -; d_call: TRBD2; v_call: TRBV19; j_call: TRBJ2-1; cdr3_length: 18; cdr3_aa: CASSAGSGTSGRGYEQFF; cdr3_nt: TGTGCCAGTAGTGCGGGCTCCGGGACTAGCGGGAGGGGCTATGAGCAGTTCTTC